A selection of T cell receptor beta chains follows, all from one sample in a study of blood T cell repertoires in COVID-19. Assay: immunoSEQ multiplex PCR; the TCRdb copy retains only in-frame clones and omits some. In the table there are about 250,000 clones, roughly 91% of which are singletons. The sample comprised PBMCs or T cells enriched from blood (not recorded which). These receptors were collected from a man aged 35-49 years who had recovered from COVID-19. Each CDR3 is given with its conserved first and last residue. Each record gives: D gene, J gene, V gene, clone size, CDR3 protein, CDR3 DNA. D genes are given only for firm matches. A clone size is listed for some rows: how often the clone was seen (once, few, many), or a class if it is expanded.

D gene: .; J gene: TRBJ2-5; V gene: TRBV28; clone size: .; CDR3 protein: CASSIDNRGGTQYF; CDR3 DNA: TGTGCCAGCAGTATAGATAACAGGGGAGGTACCCAGTACTTC
D gene: .; J gene: TRBJ1-5; V gene: TRBV6-1; clone size: few; CDR3 protein: CASSDRNQPQHF; CDR3 DNA: TGTGCCAGCAGTGATCGGAATCAGCCCCAGCATTTT
D gene: .; J gene: TRBJ1-2; V gene: TRBV7-2; clone size: .; CDR3 protein: CASSFSYGDSGGYTF; CDR3 DNA: TGTGCCAGCAGCTTCTCGTACGGGGATAGCGGTGGCTACACCTTC
D gene: TRBD2; J gene: TRBJ2-7; V gene: TRBV24-1; clone size: .; CDR3 protein: CATSDGSGSVYEQYF; CDR3 DNA: TGTGCCACCAGTGATGGGAGCGGGAGCGTCTACGAGCAGTACTTC
D gene: TRBD1; J gene: TRBJ1-2; V gene: TRBV9; clone size: .; CDR3 protein: CASFRAGGYGYTF; CDR3 DNA: TGTGCCAGCTTCAGGGCAGGGGGCTATGGCTACACCTTC
D gene: .; J gene: TRBJ2-5; V gene: TRBV13; clone size: .; CDR3 protein: CASSPTGGQQETQYF; CDR3 DNA: TGTGCCAGCAGCCCCACCGGCGGCCAGCAAGAGACCCAGTACTTC
D gene: TRBD1; J gene: TRBJ1-5; V gene: TRBV19; clone size: .; CDR3 protein: CASSYGQGINQPQHF; CDR3 DNA: TGTGCCAGTAGCTATGGACAGGGGATCAATCAGCCCCAGCATTTT
D gene: .; J gene: TRBJ2-5; V gene: TRBV10-3; clone size: .; CDR3 protein: CAISGVGGVKETQYF; CDR3 DNA: TGTGCCATCAGTGGCGTGGGAGGAGTTAAAGAGACCCAGTACTTC
D gene: .; J gene: TRBJ1-1; V gene: TRBV7-9; clone size: once; CDR3 protein: CASSYYRERNTEAFF; CDR3 DNA: TGTGCCAGCAGCTATTACAGGGAACGGAACACTGAAGCTTTCTTT
D gene: TRBD1; J gene: TRBJ1-2; V gene: TRBV5-1; clone size: .; CDR3 protein: CASSLARTGFDGYTF; CDR3 DNA: TGCGCCAGCAGCTTGGCCCGGACAGGGTTCGATGGCTACACCTTC
D gene: TRBD1; J gene: TRBJ2-6; V gene: TRBV18; clone size: .; CDR3 protein: CASSPPTGMLSGANVLTF; CDR3 DNA: TGTGCCAGCTCACCACCGACAGGGATGCTCTCTGGGGCCAACGTCCTGACTTTC
D gene: TRBD1; J gene: TRBJ1-4; V gene: TRBV15; clone size: .; CDR3 protein: CATSRAQGATNEKLFF; CDR3 DNA: TGTGCCACCAGCAGAGCTCAGGGGGCGACTAATGAAAAACTGTTTTTT
D gene: .; J gene: TRBJ2-7; V gene: TRBV6-2/TRBV6-3; clone size: .; CDR3 protein: CASSTGRQGYEQYF; CDR3 DNA: TGTGCCAGCAGTACCGGTCGGCAGGGGTACGAGCAGTACTTC
D gene: TRBD2; J gene: TRBJ2-6; V gene: TRBV27; clone size: .; CDR3 protein: CASRGVGGGSGANVLTF; CDR3 DNA: TGTGCCAGCAGAGGGGTCGGGGGGGGCTCTGGGGCCAACGTCCTGACTTTC
D gene: TRBD2; J gene: TRBJ2-3; V gene: TRBV23-1; clone size: .; CDR3 protein: CASSRKNLAVASTDTQYF; CDR3 DNA: TGCGCCAGCAGTCGCAAAAATCTAGCGGTCGCCAGCACAGATACGCAGTATTTT
D gene: TRBD1; J gene: TRBJ2-7; V gene: TRBV5-4; clone size: .; CDR3 protein: CASSLTGTAEQYF; CDR3 DNA: TGTGCCAGCAGCTTAACCGGGACAGCCGAGCAGTACTTC
D gene: .; J gene: TRBJ2-5; V gene: TRBV5-1; clone size: .; CDR3 protein: CASSLAGSDQETQYF; CDR3 DNA: TGCGCCAGCAGCTTGGCCGGGAGCGACCAAGAGACCCAGTACTTC
D gene: .; J gene: TRBJ1-1; V gene: TRBV2; clone size: .; CDR3 protein: CASRVQNLNTEAFF; CDR3 DNA: TGTGCCAGCAGGGTACAGAACTTGAACACTGAAGCTTTCTTT
D gene: TRBD1; J gene: TRBJ2-7; V gene: TRBV5-6; clone size: .; CDR3 protein: CASRDRDRGFYEQYF; CDR3 DNA: TGTGCCAGCAGAGATAGAGACAGGGGATTCTACGAGCAGTACTTC
D gene: TRBD1; J gene: TRBJ2-7; V gene: TRBV5-1; clone size: .; CDR3 protein: CASSWMGQGASEQYF; CDR3 DNA: TGCGCCAGCAGCTGGATGGGACAGGGGGCTTCCGAGCAGTACTTC
D gene: .; J gene: TRBJ1-2; V gene: TRBV5-6; clone size: .; CDR3 protein: CASSFGLGYTF; CDR3 DNA: TGTGCCAGCAGCTTTGGGCTGGGCTACACCTTC
D gene: TRBD1; J gene: TRBJ1-1; V gene: TRBV3-1/TRBV3-2; clone size: .; CDR3 protein: CASAIRDRGRRGTEAFF; CDR3 DNA: TGTGCCAGCGCCATCCGGGACAGGGGGCGCCGAGGCACTGAAGCTTTCTTT
D gene: TRBD2; J gene: TRBJ2-3; V gene: TRBV5-1; clone size: .; CDR3 protein: CASTPYGGASDTQYF; CDR3 DNA: TGCGCCAGCACCCCGTACGGGGGGGCCTCAGATACGCAGTATTTT
D gene: .; J gene: TRBJ1-6; V gene: TRBV13; clone size: .; CDR3 protein: CASSLGALRDSPLHF; CDR3 DNA: TGTGCCAGCAGCTTAGGAGCCCTCAGGGATTCACCCCTCCACTTT
D gene: .; J gene: TRBJ2-3; V gene: TRBV4-1; clone size: .; CDR3 protein: CASSRRGTETGTDTQYF; CDR3 DNA: TGCGCCAGCAGCCGCAGAGGCACGGAAACCGGCACAGATACGCAGTATTTT
D gene: TRBD1; J gene: TRBJ1-2; V gene: TRBV7-2; clone size: .; CDR3 protein: CASSSGQLLYGYTF; CDR3 DNA: TGTGCCAGCAGCTCGGGACAGCTACTTTATGGCTACACCTTC
D gene: TRBD2; J gene: TRBJ2-5; V gene: TRBV18; clone size: .; CDR3 protein: CASSPGTSGTQETQYF; CDR3 DNA: TGTGCCAGCTCACCCGGGACTAGCGGGACCCAAGAGACCCAGTACTTC
D gene: TRBD2; J gene: TRBJ2-3; V gene: TRBV3-1/TRBV3-2; clone size: .; CDR3 protein: CASRQDRRGGLDTQYF; CDR3 DNA: TGTGCCAGCAGACAAGACCGGCGGGGGGGCCTAGATACGCAGTATTTT
D gene: TRBD1; J gene: TRBJ2-6; V gene: TRBV5-4; clone size: once; CDR3 protein: CASSSAQGSSGANVLTF; CDR3 DNA: TGTGCCAGCAGCTCGGCACAGGGGAGCTCTGGGGCCAACGTCCTGACTTTC
D gene: .; J gene: TRBJ2-1; V gene: TRBV7-2; clone size: .; CDR3 protein: CASSLARTGVAHNEQFF; CDR3 DNA: TGTGCCAGCAGCTTAGCCCGGACGGGAGTAGCTCACAATGAGCAGTTCTTC
D gene: TRBD2; J gene: TRBJ2-1; V gene: TRBV3-1/TRBV3-2; clone size: once; CDR3 protein: CASSQEGRGGPHNEQFF; CDR3 DNA: TGTGCCAGCAGCCAAGAGGGTCGCGGGGGGCCCCACAATGAGCAGTTCTTC
D gene: TRBD1; J gene: TRBJ1-1; V gene: TRBV29-1; clone size: .; CDR3 protein: CSVDDRGTEAFF; CDR3 DNA: TGCAGCGTTGATGACAGGGGCACTGAAGCTTTCTTT
D gene: TRBD2; J gene: TRBJ2-7; V gene: TRBV19; clone size: .; CDR3 protein: CASSRLSGGLNSDYEQYF; CDR3 DNA: TGTGCCAGTAGCAGACTTAGCGGGGGCTTAAACTCGGACTACGAGCAGTACTTC
D gene: TRBD1; J gene: TRBJ2-2; V gene: TRBV18; clone size: few; CDR3 protein: CASSRTLGQGTTGELFF; CDR3 DNA: TGTGCCAGCTCACGCACCCTCGGACAGGGTACCACCGGGGAGCTGTTTTTT
D gene: .; J gene: TRBJ2-1; V gene: TRBV27; clone size: .; CDR3 protein: CASSLLGGVNEQFF; CDR3 DNA: TGTGCCAGCAGTTTATTGGGCGGGGTCAATGAGCAGTTCTTC
D gene: .; J gene: TRBJ1-1; V gene: TRBV28; clone size: .; CDR3 protein: CASSQHRAWGTEAFF; CDR3 DNA: TGTGCCAGCAGTCAACACAGGGCTTGGGGCACTGAAGCTTTCTTT
D gene: TRBD1; J gene: TRBJ1-2; V gene: TRBV19; clone size: .; CDR3 protein: CASSPIGQGGLYGYTF; CDR3 DNA: TGTGCCAGTAGCCCTATAGGACAGGGTGGGCTCTATGGCTACACCTTC
D gene: TRBD2; J gene: TRBJ2-1; V gene: TRBV2; clone size: once; CDR3 protein: CASSDPRGGSYNEQFF; CDR3 DNA: TGTGCCAGCAGTGACCCGCGGGGGGGATCCTACAATGAGCAGTTCTTC
D gene: .; J gene: TRBJ1-1; V gene: TRBV5-5; clone size: once; CDR3 protein: CASSFPGGTEAFF; CDR3 DNA: TGTGCCAGCAGCTTCCCGGGGGGCACTGAAGCTTTCTTT
D gene: .; J gene: TRBJ1-2; V gene: TRBV28; clone size: .; CDR3 protein: CASSLRGGGGRPAF; CDR3 DNA: TGTGCCAGCAGTTTAAGGGGGGGCGGCGGACGGCCGGCCTTC
D gene: .; J gene: TRBJ1-1; V gene: TRBV29-1; clone size: once; CDR3 protein: CSGQNTEAFF; CDR3 DNA: TGCAGCGGTCAGAACACTGAAGCTTTCTTT
D gene: TRBD2; J gene: TRBJ2-3; V gene: TRBV2; clone size: .; CDR3 protein: CAWTSGFTDTQYF; CDR3 DNA: TGTGCCTGGACTAGCGGTTTCACAGATACGCAGTATTTT
D gene: .; J gene: TRBJ1-3; V gene: TRBV5-1; clone size: .; CDR3 protein: CASSRDSGNTIYF; CDR3 DNA: TGCGCCAGCAGCCGGGACTCTGGAAACACCATATATTTT
D gene: TRBD1; J gene: TRBJ1-1; V gene: TRBV7-9; clone size: .; CDR3 protein: CASSGQGRLNTEAFF; CDR3 DNA: TGTGCCAGCAGCGGACAGGGACGGTTGAACACTGAAGCTTTCTTT
D gene: .; J gene: TRBJ2-7; V gene: TRBV14; clone size: .; CDR3 protein: CASSQDWYSSYEQYF; CDR3 DNA: TGTGCCAGCAGCCAAGATTGGTACAGCTCCTACGAGCAGTACTTC
D gene: .; J gene: TRBJ1-3; V gene: TRBV7-8; clone size: .; CDR3 protein: CASSLGIAAATRDSGNTIYF; CDR3 DNA: TGTGCCAGCAGCTTAGGTATCGCGGCCGCAACAAGAGACTCTGGAAACACCATATATTTT
D gene: .; J gene: TRBJ2-3; V gene: TRBV29-1; clone size: .; CDR3 protein: CSVETTSTDTQYF; CDR3 DNA: TGCAGCGTTGAGACAACTAGCACAGATACGCAGTATTTT
D gene: .; J gene: TRBJ1-1; V gene: TRBV28; clone size: .; CDR3 protein: CASSLWGRGTEAFF; CDR3 DNA: TGTGCCAGCAGTTTATGGGGGCGAGGCACTGAAGCTTTCTTT
D gene: TRBD1; J gene: TRBJ1-4; V gene: TRBV7-8; clone size: once; CDR3 protein: CASSLEQGKEKLFF; CDR3 DNA: TGTGCCAGCAGCTTAGAACAGGGGAAAGAAAAACTGTTTTTT
D gene: TRBD1; J gene: TRBJ1-1; V gene: TRBV19; clone size: .; CDR3 protein: CASNKTGVCTEAFF; CDR3 DNA: TGTGCCAGTAACAAAACAGGGGTATGCACTGAAGCTTTCTTT
D gene: .; J gene: TRBJ1-1; V gene: TRBV7-9; clone size: .; CDR3 protein: CASSYNMYTGQTKNTEAFF; CDR3 DNA: TGTGCCAGCAGCTATAACATGTATACAGGACAGACCAAGAACACTGAAGCTTTCTTT
D gene: .; J gene: TRBJ2-3; V gene: TRBV5-6; clone size: .; CDR3 protein: CASSPQVADTQYF; CDR3 DNA: TGTGCCAGCAGCCCTCAGGTCGCAGATACGCAGTATTTT
D gene: .; J gene: TRBJ1-4; V gene: TRBV6-1; clone size: .; CDR3 protein: CASSEIDTTNEKLFF; CDR3 DNA: TGTGCCAGCAGTGAAATAGATACAACTAATGAAAAACTGTTTTTT